The entry that follows covers one T cell receptor beta chain sequence. Amplification targeted TCR beta CDR3 regions from RNA transcripts. An initial round of RT-PCR targeting the TCR CDR3 relied on the HTBI primer set. One entry per CDR3 protein, called by TCRdb with MiXCR from the multiplex PCR reads. The repertoire holds around 350,000 distinct CDR3 sequences, around 16% seen once, with about a quarter in the top ten. CDR1 SGHKS and CDR2 YYEKEE come from the germline V gene (reference sequence). V trimming: 6 bases; J trimming: 5 bases; junction bases outside the gene matches: 9. The CDR3 totals 14 residues. This sample was taken from a study of T cells in Graves' hyperthyroidism and ophthalmopathy.

The chain joins TRBV5-5 to TRBJ1-1, with TRBD1 matching over 8 bases. The sample consisted of blood. The clonotype comes from a woman aged 18 to 35 with Graves' hyperthyroidism that later progressed to Graves' ophthalmopathy. The CDR3 nucleotides read TGTGCCAGCACCTTCACAGGGGGTGGGACTGAAGCTTTCTTT. Its translation is CASTFTGGGTEAFF.